This T cell receptor beta chain came from a study of cytomegalovirus exposure and HLA in healthy donors. Study-level points and caveats: Researchers reported in a later analysis that a missense DCLRE1C variant was tied to TCR beta V- and J-gene trimming. Later work found most CMV-associated TCR beta chains apparently HLA-restricted.

The PCR had 60 Vbeta and 13 Jbeta primers. Assay: immunoSEQ multiplex PCR; the TCRdb copy retains only in-frame clones and omits some. The sample has fewer than 150,000 clones; roughly 77% are singletons. The CDR3 contains 13 residues. The J segment lost 5 bases and the V segment lost 3 bases, leaving 3 bases of the junction unmatched. Germline assignment: CDR1 MGHRA and CDR2 YSYEKL. This clone appeared a few times. Its target is unknown. The specimen was PBMCs. The chain links TRBV4-1 to TRBJ1-2; 7 nucleotides agree with TRBD1. The source of this sequence is a man aged 25 to 40 in good health and CMV-seronegative. The CDR3 nucleotides are TGCGCCAGCAGCCAGGAGACAGGGTATGGCTACACCTTC. Translating it yields CASSQETGYGYTF.